This TCR beta chain emerged from a study of blood T cell repertoires in COVID-19. V was trimmed by 1 base and J by 6 bases, leaving 19 bases between them. Germline assignment: CDR1 MNHEY and CDR2 SMNVEV (reference sequence). This CDR3 contains 16 residues. Profiled with immunoSEQ multiplex PCR; TCRdb holds only in-frame clones, not every one. This table holds some 70,000 clones, roughly 91% found once. The chain carries TRBV27 and TRBJ2-7; tentatively, D is TRBD1 (6 bases). The TCR comes from a middle-aged man with active COVID-19. The sequenced sample consisted of peripheral blood. CDR3 in DNA: TGTGCCAGCAGTTTATACCTCCAGGGGCCTCACCTCGAGCAGTACTTC. Protein sequence: CASSLYLQGPHLEQYF.